This T cell receptor (beta chain) comes out of a study of identical twins. Regarding the study as a whole: Within cord blood, abundant beta clonotypes carried fewer insertions, but memory repertoires showed no such trend.

This CDR3 has 10 residues. The V and J ends lost 10 bases and 3 bases respectively, with 6 bases between them. Germline V gives CDR1 SEHNR, CDR2 FQNEAQ (reference sequence). TCRdb called the 5' RACE reads again in MiXCR, with one record for every CDR3 protein. Found here are around 160,000 distinct CDR3 sequences, 3% to 4% of them singletons; the top ten hold 8.1%. This clonotype occurred many times. Its specificity is unknown. The receptor was derived from a man aged 18 to 30 in good health. Source material: memory T cells sorted from blood. V usage is TRBV7-9 and J usage is TRBJ2-5; D unclear. CDR3 sequence: CATSKETQYF. In DNA, the CDR3 is TGTGCCACGTCCAAAGAGACCCAGTACTTC.